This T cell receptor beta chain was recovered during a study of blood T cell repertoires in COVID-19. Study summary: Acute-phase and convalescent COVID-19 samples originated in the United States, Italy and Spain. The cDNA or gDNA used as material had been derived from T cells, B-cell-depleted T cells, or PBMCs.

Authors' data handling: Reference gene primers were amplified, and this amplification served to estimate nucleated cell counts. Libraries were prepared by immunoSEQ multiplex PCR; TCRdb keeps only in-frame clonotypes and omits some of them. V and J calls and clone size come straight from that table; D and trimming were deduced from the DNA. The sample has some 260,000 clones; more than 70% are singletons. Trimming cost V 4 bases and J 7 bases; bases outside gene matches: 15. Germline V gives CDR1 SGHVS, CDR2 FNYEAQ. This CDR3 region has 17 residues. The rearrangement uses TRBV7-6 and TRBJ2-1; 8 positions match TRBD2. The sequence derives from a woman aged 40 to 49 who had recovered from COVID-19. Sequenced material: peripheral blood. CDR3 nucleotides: TGTGCCAGCAGCTGGATAGGCTCCGGGGGGGCGAAGAATGAGCAGTTCTTC. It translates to CASSWIGSGGAKNEQFF.